This TCR beta chain appears in the sequencing data of a study of blood T cell repertoires in COVID-19 (dated by TCRdb to between 2020 and 2021). With regard to the full study: Samples from collaborators originated in the United States, Italy and Spain and spanned both the acute and convalescent phases of COVID-19. A freely available public database, intended as a resource for researchers studying the immune response to SARS-CoV-2, is where the repertoires were released. A de-identified subject ID, COVID-19 status, age in years and sex were almost always included in the sample metadata. The samples were drawn from the first 160 participants of the ongoing ImmuneRACE study and from 1,254 subjects provided by 6 global collaborators. The dataset comprised deeply sampled blood TCRbeta repertoires from subjects exposed to, actively infected with, or recovered from COVID-19. The material from the prospective study consisted of cDNA or gDNA derived from T cells, B-cell-depleted T cells, or PBMCs. Where available, HLA class I and class II types were taken from metadata supplied by the sample provider and were not determined by assay-based typing.

The investigation overall reported the following: How much clinical and demographic metadata was included differed by source and by participant, and the metadata was provided uncurated.

Comments on this clone: The specificity of this receptor is unknown. No per-base quality is available; no much larger clone lies one base away.

Each collaborating institution followed its own protocols to collect whole blood in K2EDTA tubes. For TCRbeta analysis, collaborators shipped samples as frozen whole blood, isolated PBMCs, or DNA extracted from either of those sample types. TCRbeta CDR3 regions were amplified from genomic DNA using the immunoSEQ Assay, a bias-controlled multiplex PCR. The study's own analysis went as follows. Within the assay, amplification of reference gene primers was used to estimate how many nucleated cells each sample contained. To quantify the absolute abundance of each unique TCRbeta CDR3 rearrangement, sequence reads were collapsed and filtered. Productive Simpson clonality was computed per sample as the square root of Simpson's diversity index over productive rearrangements. This immuneACCESS table, as held by TCRdb, lists in-frame sequences with V and J called but not all clones. Of the missing ones, under half trace to an unresolved V gene in checked studies; the others have no known cause. The V and J calls and clone size were taken over from that table, and D and trimming were inferred from the DNA. Counted in this sample were some 180,000 clones; 75% to 90% of them appeared once. The ten largest make up under 9.5% of the sample.

Material for sequencing was peripheral blood. This receptor was obtained from a woman aged 55 to 70 with acute or convalescent COVID-19.

The CDR3 protein: CASSYNQGGGYTF. The DNA sequence follows: TGTGCCAGCAGTTATAACCAGGGAGGAGGCTACACCTTC. The chain uses TRBV6-9 and TRBJ1-2, and TRBD1 may be the D gene, going by 5 matching bases. Trimming at the junction amounts to 2 bases on V and 8 bases on J, and the germline ends lie 12 bases apart. Based on the germline V gene, the CDR1 and CDR2 sequences are MNHGY and SVAAGI. The CDR3 spans 13 residues, from the cysteine through the phenylalanine. Of all the DNA, just the CDR3 is kept, 39 bases in frame from base 1.